Listed below are T cell receptor beta chains from one sample, sequenced in a study of cytomegalovirus exposure and HLA in healthy donors. The assay was immunoSEQ multiplex PCR, and TCRdb's table has in-frame clones only and misses some. There are roughly 110,000 clones in the sample; about two thirds occur only once, and approximately 9% lies in the top ten. Sequencing was carried out using PBMCs. All receptors derive from a man aged 30 to 39 in good health and CMV-seropositive. Each CDR3 is given with its conserved first and last residue. The D gene is left open where the match is weak. Size is omitted from some rows. Given values are once, few, many or a class for expanded clones.

- | TRBJ1-1 | - | TRBV19 | CASSITGVSTEAFF | TGTGCCAGTAGTATAACCGGGGTTTCCACTGAAGCTTTCTTT
- | TRBJ1-1 | once | TRBV6-1 | CASIWEGHTEAFF | TGTGCCAGCATCTGGGAGGGGCACACTGAAGCTTTCTTT
- | TRBJ2-5 | - | TRBV5-1 | CASSRRYQETQYF | TGCGCCAGCAGCAGGAGGTACCAAGAGACCCAGTACTTC
- | TRBJ1-1 | few | TRBV9 | CASSAKRVLDTEAFF | TGTGCCAGCAGCGCAAAGAGGGTTTTAGACACTGAAGCTTTCTTT
- | TRBJ1-4 | - | TRBV5-6 | CASSLTFVATNEKLFF | TGTGCCAGCAGCTTGACATTCGTTGCAACTAATGAAAAACTGTTTTTT
TRBD1 | TRBJ1-2 | - | TRBV9 | CASSVFGDSATGYTF | TGTGCCAGCAGCGTGTTCGGGGACAGCGCTACAGGCTACACCTTC
TRBD1 | TRBJ2-3 | once | TRBV28 | CASSLRTGMDTQYF | TGTGCCAGCAGTTTAAGGACAGGGATGGATACGCAGTATTTT
- | TRBJ1-1 | - | TRBV4-3 | CASSRAPQGLYTEAFF | TGCGCCAGCAGCCGGGCCCCCCAGGGGTTGTACACTGAAGCTTTCTTT
- | TRBJ1-2 | - | TRBV7-2 | CASGKGRSNYGYTF | TGTGCCAGCGGGAAGGGGAGGTCTAACTATGGCTACACCTTC
- | TRBJ1-4 | few | TRBV7-2 | CASSLAGGGYEKLFF | TGTGCCAGCAGCCTCGCCGGGGGGGGGTATGAAAAACTGTTTTTT
TRBD1 | TRBJ1-1 | few | TRBV27 | CASSYSGGTEAFF | TGTGCCAGCAGTTATTCAGGGGGCACTGAAGCTTTCTTT
TRBD1 | TRBJ2-6 | - | TRBV11-3 | CASSLDQETGGLSGANVLTF | TGTGCCAGCAGCTTAGATCAGGAGACAGGGGGCCTCTCTGGGGCCAACGTCCTGACTTTC
- | TRBJ1-2 | - | TRBV28 | CASSVSGEDYGYTF | TGTGCCAGCAGTGTATCCGGAGAAGACTATGGCTACACCTTC
TRBD1 | TRBJ1-1 | - | TRBV6-8 | CARGARGIRIGMNTEAFF | TGTGCCAGAGGAGCCAGGGGGATAAGGATCGGCATGAACACTGAAGCTTTCTTT
- | TRBJ1-1 | - | TRBV6-5 | CASRQGRSGNTEAFF | TGTGCCAGCAGACAGGGTAGGAGCGGGAACACTGAAGCTTTCTTT
- | TRBJ2-2 | - | TRBV19 | CASSIDPAGPGELFF | TGTGCCAGTAGTATAGATCCGGCAGGGCCCGGGGAGCTGTTTTTT
TRBD1 | TRBJ1-1 | - | TRBV27 | CASSWEQGALNTEAFF | TGTGCCAGCAGTTGGGAACAGGGGGCGTTGAACACTGAAGCTTTCTTT
TRBD1 | TRBJ2-5 | few | TRBV5-8 | CASSPGTGGSGETQYF | TGTGCCAGCAGCCCGGGGACAGGGGGTTCGGGAGAGACCCAGTACTTC
- | TRBJ2-2 | - | TRBV9 | CASSVQPGQGTGELFF | TGTGCCAGCAGCGTCCAACCGGGACAAGGGACCGGGGAGCTGTTTTTT
TRBD1 | TRBJ1-2 | - | TRBV20-1 | CSADKTGTATF | TGCAGTGCTGATAAAACCGGGACAGCCACCTTC
TRBD2 | TRBJ2-7 | - | TRBV27 | CASSLANDLAGEITYEQYF | TGTGCCAGCAGTCTGGCGAATGACCTAGCGGGGGAGATAACCTACGAGCAGTACTTC
TRBD2 | TRBJ2-4 | - | TRBV6-5 | CASSYREGIQYF | TGTGCCAGCAGTTACAGGGAGGGCATTCAGTACTTC
TRBD1 | TRBJ1-5 | - | TRBV19 | CASSRDPGQYSNQPQHF | TGTGCCAGTAGTAGAGACCCGGGACAGTATAGCAATCAGCCCCAGCATTTT
TRBD1 | TRBJ1-1 | - | TRBV27 | CASTPYRGTEAFF | TGTGCCAGCACCCCCTACAGGGGCACTGAAGCTTTCTTT
TRBD2 | TRBJ2-3 | - | TRBV19 | CASSIGAGGTDTQYF | TGTGCCAGTAGTATAGGTGCGGGGGGCACAGATACGCAGTATTTT
- | TRBJ2-1 | - | TRBV4-3 | CASSRGNSLYNEQFF | TGCGCCAGCAGCCGAGGGAACTCTTTATACAATGAGCAGTTCTTC
TRBD1 | TRBJ1-1 | - | TRBV5-6 | CASIQTGGRTEAFF | TGTGCCAGCATACAAACAGGGGGCCGCACTGAAGCTTTCTTT
- | TRBJ2-1 | - | TRBV28 | CASSSWLGSNEQFF | TGTGCCAGCTCGAGTTGGCTAGGATCAAATGAGCAGTTCTTC
TRBD2 | TRBJ2-1 | - | TRBV27 | CASSLIRTSGGYNEQFF | TGTGCCAGCAGTTTAATCCGGACTAGCGGGGGGTACAATGAGCAGTTCTTC
- | TRBJ2-1 | few | TRBV28 | CASSYATNPDYNEQFF | TGTGCCAGCAGTTACGCGACAAATCCCGACTACAATGAGCAGTTCTTC
- | TRBJ1-2 | - | TRBV6-5 | CASSYRGEDYGYTF | TGTGCCAGCAGTTACCGGGGAGAAGACTATGGCTACACCTTC
TRBD1 | TRBJ1-2 | - | TRBV15 | CATSRDGTGYYGYTF | TGTGCCACCAGCAGAGATGGGACAGGGTACTATGGCTACACCTTC
TRBD2 | TRBJ2-3 | - | TRBV7-8 | CASSWTSGRPSDTQYF | TGTGCCAGCAGTTGGACTAGCGGGCGCCCCTCAGATACGCAGTATTTT
- | TRBJ2-3 | - | TRBV5-6 | CASSLDWGDSYTDTQYF | TGTGCCAGCAGCTTGGATTGGGGGGACAGTTACACAGATACGCAGTATTTT
TRBD1 | TRBJ1-5 | - | TRBV9 | CASSVGQGDQPQHF | TGTGCCAGCAGCGTAGGACAGGGAGACCAGCCCCAGCATTTT
TRBD2 | TRBJ2-5 | once | TRBV27 | CASSSSGILETQYF | TGTGCCAGCAGTTCTAGCGGGATCTTGGAGACCCAGTACTTC
TRBD1 | TRBJ1-3 | - | TRBV7-6 | CASSLEDRAGNTIYF | TGTGCCAGCAGCTTGGAGGACAGGGCTGGAAACACCATATATTTT
TRBD2 | TRBJ2-1 | few | TRBV14 | CASSPLAGAGGVQFF | TGTGCCAGCAGCCCTCTAGCGGGCGCGGGAGGGGTCCAGTTCTTC
- | TRBJ2-2 | - | TRBV2 | CASPERLTDSVGELFF | TGTGCCAGCCCTGAGAGGCTGACAGACTCGGTGGGGGAGCTGTTTTTT
TRBD1 | TRBJ1-5 | - | TRBV19 | CASSPSGGRPQHF | TGTGCCAGTAGTCCCTCAGGGGGCCGGCCCCAGCATTTT
TRBD2 | TRBJ2-1 | - | TRBV11-3 | CASSFSGTSYNNEQFF | TGTGCCAGCAGCTTTTCCGGGACTAGTTATAACAATGAGCAGTTCTTC
TRBD1 | TRBJ2-7 | - | TRBV7-3 | CASSRQGGPYEQYF | TGTGCCAGCAGCCGACAGGGGGGCCCCTACGAGCAGTACTTC
TRBD2 | TRBJ2-7 | - | TRBV6-6 | CASSYSPGGAFEQYF | TGTGCCAGCAGTTACTCGCCCGGGGGGGCCTTCGAGCAGTACTTC
TRBD2 | TRBJ2-1 | - | TRBV30 | CAWSATLPSGNHNEQFF | TGTGCCTGGAGTGCGACTCTACCGAGCGGGAACCACAATGAGCAGTTCTTC
- | TRBJ2-4 | few | TRBV6-1 | CASSEQGGGWQLKNIQYF | TGTGCCAGCAGTGAACAAGGAGGAGGCTGGCAACTCAAAAACATTCAGTACTTC